The source of this TCR beta chain is a study of T cells in Graves' hyperthyroidism and ophthalmopathy. It was RNA transcripts that yielded the amplified TCR beta CDR3 regions. During a first-round RT-PCR of the TCR CDR3, the HTBI primer set was used. Each CDR3 protein gets one entry after TCRdb re-called the multiplex PCR reads with MiXCR. The sample has approximately 720,000 distinct CDR3 sequences; around 20% are singletons. CDR1 and CDR2 from the germline V gene are LGHNT and FRNRAP. Trimming stripped 1 base from V and 4 bases from J, with 7 bases between. The length of the CDR3 is 14 residues. This clonotype was observed a few times.

This receptor was obtained from a woman aged 50 to 60 with Graves' hyperthyroidism that later progressed to Graves' ophthalmopathy. The chain carries TRBV12-5 and TRBJ2-2, with D perhaps being TRBD1 or TRBD2 (5 bases each). Sequenced: blood. CDR3 sequence (DNA): TGTGCTAGTGGTTTGGCAGGGAGCACCGGGGAGCTGTTTTTT. Protein product: CASGLAGSTGELFF.